The present T cell receptor (beta chain) was sequenced within a study of control samples from healthy donors and cancer patients. Produced via immunoSEQ multiplex PCR; TCRdb's table is partial and in-frame only. The sample carries about 10,000 clones, roughly 88% recorded once. CDR1 and CDR2 from the germline V gene are MDHEN and SYDVKM. Trimming stripped 6 bases from V and 0 bases from J, with 23 bases between. The CDR3 spans 18 residues. Sequencing used PBMCs. The sequence derives from a man between 60 and 70 years old with colorectal cancer. The chain recombines TRBV28 with TRBJ1-1, with a weak D call TRBD1 (6 bases). CDR3 DNA: TGTGCCAGCAGGACTTTGGTGGGGGCTTTATTAATGAACACTGAAGCTTTCTTT. Amino acids: CASRTLVGALLMNTEAFF.